A single sample is the source of the 31 T cell receptor beta chains below, sequenced in a study of cytotoxic CD8 clonotypes in ibrutinib-treated CLL. The protocol was immunoSEQ multiplex PCR, while the TCRdb copy is restricted to in-frame clones and leaves out a portion. The sample has a few hundred thousand clones; 67% are singletons. Sequenced material: PBMCs, taken after 36 months of ibrutinib treatment. Every receptor here comes from a human donor with chronic lymphocytic leukemia.

This chain connects TRBV5-6 to TRBJ2-1; a weak D match, TRBD2 (7 bases). This CDR3 region has 15 residues. The V gene lost 5 bases and the J gene lost 0 bases, with 12 bases spanning the gap. Germline V gene sequence: CDR1 SGHDT, CDR2 YYEEEE. The CDR3 bases are TGTGCCAGCAGGGAGGCGGGGGCCTCCTACAATGAGCAGTTCTTC. The encoded protein is CASREAGASYNEQFF. Together with reference TRBV5-6 and TRBJ2-1, the CDR3 gives the full variable domain: DAGVTQSPTHLIKTRGQQVTLRCSPKSGHDTVSWYQQALGQGPQFIFQYYEEEERQRGNFPDRFSGHQFPNYSSELNVNALLLGDSALYLCASREAGASYNEQFFGPGTRLTVL.

This clone was seen only a few times. The chain has TRBV6-5 and TRBJ2-2, with D unclear. Trimming took off 6 bases at V and 6 bases at J, with 11 bases between the two ends. The germline gives CDR1 MNHEY, CDR2 SVGAGI. The length of the CDR3 is 13 residues. DNA of the CDR3: TGTGCCAGCAGCCAAGGAAGGGCCGGGGAGCTGTTTTTT. It specifies CASSQGRAGELFF.

This rearrangement joins TRBV9 to TRBJ2-7, with D perhaps being TRBD1 or TRBD2 (5 bases each). The V end lost 1 base, the J end lost 0 bases, and 8 bases lay between the germline ends. The CDR3 covers 14 residues. Germline lookup yields CDR1 SGDLS and CDR2 YYNGEE. The CDR3 bases are TGTGCCAGCAGCGTACTCGGGACCTCCTACGAGCAGTACTTC. Translating gives CASSVLGTSYEQYF.

This clone was seen a handful of times. DNA for the CDR3: TGTGCCAGCAGTGTAGGACAGGGATGGGCTGAAGCTTTCTTT. Protein product: CASSVGQGWAEAFF. The genes are TRBV2 and TRBJ1-1; 8 bases agree with TRBD1. The germline V gene encodes CDR1 SNHLY and CDR2 FYNNEI. This CDR3 is built from 14 residues. After removal of 4 bases from V and 6 bases from J, the junction contained 7 bases not matched to a gene. The full variable domain, with the rest looked up from reference TRBV2 and TRBJ1-1, is EPEVTQTPSHQVTQMGQEVILRCVPISNHLYFYWYRQILGQKVEFLVSFYNNEISEKSEIFDDQFSVERPDGSNFTLKIRSTKLEDSAMYFCASSVGQGWAEAFFGQGTRLTVV.

The V gene is TRBV6-6, the J gene TRBJ2-3; a possible D gene is TRBD2 (5 bases). Trimming took 3 bases from V and 2 from J, leaving 15 bases between them. Germline V gives CDR1 MNHNY, CDR2 SVGAGI (reference sequence). The CDR3 length is 16 residues. The CDR3 loop reads CASSYSSSSPTDTQYF. The CDR3 coding sequence is TGTGCCAGCAGTTATTCTAGCTCCAGTCCCACAGATACGCAGTATTTT.

This rearrangement joins TRBV19 to TRBJ1-2; D uncertain. The CDR3 sequence is 12 residues long. Germline V lookup: CDR1 LNHDA, CDR2 SQIVND (reference sequence). V lost 4 bases and J lost 7, with 10 bases in between. CDR3 in amino acids: CASSRFLGGYTF. The DNA of the CDR3 is TGTGCCAGTAGTAGGTTCTTGGGTGGCTACACCTTC.

This clone has just one count. The chain combines TRBV18 with TRBJ2-5; unclear D gene. The CDR3 length is 13 residues. With 3 bases removed from V and 2 bases from J, the gap between germline ends came to 7 bases. Germline V gene sequence: CDR1 KGHSH, CDR2 LQKENI. For the CDR3, the DNA is TGTGCCAGCTCACCGTTGCGGCAAGAGACCCAGTACTTC. Translating gives CASSPLRQETQYF.

J is TRBJ2-1 and V is TRBV9; D is undetermined. Germline V lookup: CDR1 SGDLS, CDR2 YYNGEE. The CDR3 is made up of 12 amino acids. The ends were cut back, 0 bases at V and 7 bases at J, with 5 bases in the middle. In DNA, the CDR3 is TGTGCCAGCAGCGTAGACTGGAATGAGCAGTTCTTC. Translating it yields CASSVDWNEQFF.

Regarding this clone: This CDR3 is also generated by other DNA sequences in the sample. V and J are TRBV9 and TRBJ1-1; D perhaps matches TRBD1 (6 bases). The V and J ends lost 3 bases and 2 bases respectively, with 11 bases between them. Per germline, CDR1 SGDLS and CDR2 YYNGEE. The CDR3 covers 14 residues. This chain's CDR3 is CASSATGLNTEAFF. The CDR3 coding sequence is TGTGCCAGCAGCGCAACAGGGTTAAACACTGAAGCTTTCTTT.

This chain links TRBV28 with TRBJ2-7, with D hard to call. The CDR3 contains 14 residues. Trimming took off 4 bases at V and 6 bases at J, with 16 bases between the two ends. Germline V CDR1 and CDR2: MDHEN, SYDVKM. Written as DNA, the CDR3 is TGTGCCAGCAGTTACCCGCCCCGGTCCAGCGAGCAGTACTTC. Residues: CASSYPPRSSEQYF.

In its sample, this clone was seen once. V and J are TRBV29-1 and TRBJ2-3; either TRBD1 or TRBD2 may fit D (5 bases each). From germline, CDR1 is SQVTM and CDR2 ANQGSEA. The CDR3 has 13 residues. V lost 3 bases to trimming and J lost 2 bases, with 9 bases between them. CDR3 DNA: TGCAGCGTTGAGGGACGCCTCACAGATACGCAGTATTTT. Translated, it gives CSVEGRLTDTQYF.

This rearrangement joins TRBV28 to TRBJ2-7; 11 bases map to TRBD2. V shed 6 bases and J 2 bases; nucleotides not matched to a gene: 3. Germline assignment: CDR1 MDHEN and CDR2 SYDVKM. The CDR3 extends over 14 amino acids. The DNA for the CDR3 is TGTGCCAGCAGGGGGACTAGCGGCACCTACGAGCAGTACTTC. Translating it yields CASRGTSGTYEQYF. Looking up the rest from reference TRBV28 and TRBJ2-7 gives the full variable domain: DVKVTQSSRYLVKRTGEKVFLECVQDMDHENMFWYRQDPGLGLRLIYFSYDVKMKEKGDIPEGYSVSREKKERFSLILESASTNQTSMYLCASRGTSGTYEQYFGPGTRLTVT.

The J gene is TRBJ1-1, the V gene TRBV6-5, with a weak D call TRBD1 (6 bases). V lost 4 bases and J lost 0, with 12 bases in between. Germline values: CDR1 MNHEY, CDR2 SVGAGI. The CDR3 sequence is 15 residues long. As DNA, the CDR3 is TGTGCCAGCAGTTTCCAGACAGGAATGAACACTGAAGCTTTCTTT. Its protein is CASSFQTGMNTEAFF.

The chain couples TRBV6-1 to TRBJ2-6; D is perhaps TRBD1 or TRBD2 (6 bases each). From germline, CDR1 is MNHNS and CDR2 SASEGT. The V end was cut by 1 base, the J end by 12 bases, with 13 bases between. This CDR3 has 14 amino acids. The DNA of the CDR3 is TGTGCCAGCAGTGAAGATGGGGGGCCCTCCGTCCTGACTTTC. It yields the protein CASSEDGGPSVLTF.

This rearrangement joins TRBV5-1 to TRBJ2-7, with TRBD2 identical over 8 bases. CDR1 and CDR2 (germline): SGHRS, YFSETQ. J lost 4 bases, V lost 4 bases, and 13 bases had no gene match. This CDR3 is 16 amino acids long. CDR3 protein: CASSPHRPGLVYEQYF. CDR3 nucleotide sequence: TGCGCCAGCAGCCCACACAGGCCGGGACTAGTATACGAGCAGTACTTC.

V is TRBV7-9 and J is TRBJ2-7; 10 bases agree with TRBD1. The V gene's germline CDR1 is SEHNR and CDR2 FQNEAQ (reference sequence). CDR3 length equals 13 residues. Losses at the gene ends were 5 bases for V and 6 bases for J; bases not matched to a gene: 4. CDR3 coding DNA: TGTGCCAGCAGCAGCGGGACAGGGGTCGAGCAGTACTTC. Its translation is CASSSGTGVEQYF.

The CDR3 DNA reads TGTGCTAGTGGCCCCGGGACAGGGGTTGAGACCCAGTACTTC. Translated, it gives CASGPGTGVETQYF. V usage is TRBV12-5 and J usage is TRBJ2-5; TRBD1 matches at 10 bases. The CDR3 consists of 14 residues. Germline V CDR1 and CDR2: LGHNT, FRNRAP. V trimming: 6 bases; J trimming: 5 bases; junction bases outside the gene matches: 6. Full variable domain (missing parts from reference TRBV12-5 and TRBJ2-5): DARVTQTPRHKVTEMGQEVTMRCQPILGHNTVFWYRQTMMQGLELLAYFRNRAPLDDSGMPKDRFSAEMPDATLATLKIQPSEPRDSAVYFCASGPGTGVETQYFGPGTRLLVL.

The CDR3 DNA sequence: TGTGCCAGCAGCTTCATGGCAACTAATGAAAAACTGTTTTTT. Its protein is CASSFMATNEKLFF. This sequence joins TRBV7-2 and TRBJ1-4; D is uncertain. CDR1 is SGHTA, CDR2 FQGNSA, per germline. Trimming removed 3 bases at V and 0 bases at J, with 5 bases between. The CDR3 covers 14 residues.

The table lists this clone with a few counts. V gene TRBV28 combines with J gene TRBJ1-2, with a possible D match to TRBD1 (5 bases). This CDR3 comprises 12 residues. Germline V gene sequence: CDR1 MDHEN, CDR2 SYDVKM. Trimming stripped 7 bases from V and 2 bases from J, with 8 bases between. DNA of the CDR3: TGTGCCAGCACCGACAGAAACTATGGCTACACCTTC. Translating it yields CASTDRNYGYTF.

The J gene is TRBJ2-7, the V gene TRBV7-2; D is perhaps TRBD2 (5 bases). This CDR3 is built from 16 residues. In germline, CDR1 is SGHTA, CDR2 FQGNSA. Trimming pared 1 base from V and 3 bases from J, leaving 16 bases between. CDR3 sequence reads: CASSLGVRGPGYEQYF. In nucleotides, the CDR3 is TGTGCCAGCAGCTTAGGGGTGAGAGGGCCGGGCTACGAGCAGTACTTC.

This chain links TRBV2 with TRBJ1-5; 10 nucleotides match TRBD1. The V segment lost 6 bases and the J segment 6 bases; nucleotides outside the gene matches: 8. Germline V gene lookup returns CDR1 SNHLY and CDR2 FYNNEI. CDR3 length equals 15 residues. The CDR3 region has the DNA TGTGCCAGCAGGGATCCGGGACAGGGGAGTCAGCCCCAGCATTTT. Amino acids: CASRDPGQGSQPQHF.

This clone has ten or more counts. The chain joins TRBV2 to TRBJ2-7; maybe TRBD1 (6 bases). Germline V gene lookup returns CDR1 SNHLY and CDR2 FYNNEI. Trimming pared 2 bases from V and 1 base from J, leaving 15 bases between. The CDR3 loop spans 16 amino acids. This chain's CDR3 is CASSEWDKPISYEQYF. CDR3 DNA: TGTGCCAGCAGTGAATGGGACAAGCCGATATCCTACGAGCAGTACTTC.

This clone has a count of ten or more. CDR3 amino acids: CASITVGYTF. CDR3 DNA sequence: TGTGCCAGCATTACGGTTGGCTACACCTTC. J is TRBJ1-2 and V is TRBV11-3; D is ambiguous. The CDR3 extends over 10 amino acids. Germline V gives CDR1 SGHNT, CDR2 YENEEA. Trimming shortened V by 7 bases and J by 7 bases, and 7 bases separated the two germline ends.

The rearrangement links TRBV11-3 to TRBJ1-1; the D is unclear. The V end was cut by 6 bases, the J end by 4 bases, with 15 bases between. The CDR3 totals 14 residues. Germline V CDR1 and CDR2: SGHNT, YENEEA. The CDR3 protein is CASRFSEAFTEAFF. In DNA, the CDR3 is TGTGCCAGCAGATTTAGTGAGGCTTTCACTGAAGCTTTCTTT.

V gene TRBV29-1 combines with J gene TRBJ2-5, with D tentatively TRBD1 (7 bases). Trimming stripped 5 bases from V and 4 bases from J, with 11 bases between. The CDR3 has 12 residues. CDR1 SQVTM and CDR2 ANQGSEA come from the germline V gene. The CDR3 DNA sequence: TGCAGCGTTTCAGGGGGGCGAGAGACCCAGTACTTC. Translated, it gives CSVSGGRETQYF.

The CDR3 loop reads CASSVWTSGTEQYF. CDR3 DNA: TGTGCCAGCAGCGTCTGGACTAGCGGGACCGAGCAGTACTTC. The V call is TRBV9, the J call TRBJ2-7, with 12 bases lining up with TRBD2. This CDR3 contains 14 residues. Germline lookup yields CDR1 SGDLS and CDR2 YYNGEE. After removal of 2 bases from V and 6 bases from J, the junction contained 3 bases not matched to a gene.

J is TRBJ1-1 and V is TRBV18, with D uncertain. Germline-derived CDR1 and CDR2 are KGHSH and LQKENI. This CDR3 region has 16 residues. The germline V and J ends were trimmed by 3 bases and 7 bases, with 21 bases remaining between them. CDR3 nucleotide sequence: TGTGCCAGCTCACCTACACGCGGGCGCGTACCCGTTGAAGCTTTCTTT. Protein: CASSPTRGRVPVEAFF.

The chain couples TRBV7-3 to TRBJ2-5, with TRBD1 identical over 7 bases. V trimming: 4 bases; J trimming: 5 bases; junction bases outside the gene matches: 4. The CDR3 is 13 residues long. CDR1 SGHTA and CDR2 FQGTGA come from the germline V gene. For the CDR3, the DNA is TGTGCCAGCAGCTCACAGGGGTCGGAGACCCAGTACTTC. It yields the protein CASSSQGSETQYF.

The chain joins TRBV4-2 to TRBJ2-7; 9 bases line up with TRBD1. This CDR3 comprises 18 residues. Germline V CDR1 and CDR2: LGHNA, YNFKEQ. V lost 1 base and J lost 5; bases outside the gene matches: 15. CDR3 loop: CASSQGRGQGPGLDEQYF. DNA of the CDR3: TGTGCCAGCAGCCAAGGGAGAGGACAGGGGCCCGGGTTGGACGAGCAGTACTTC.

The genes are TRBV12-5 and TRBJ2-1, with D possibly matching TRBD2 (5 bases). CDR3 length: 13 amino acids. Between the trimmed V and J ends, which lost 1 base and 8 bases, there was a span of 9 bases. Per the germline V gene, CDR1 is LGHNT and CDR2 is FRNRAP. The CDR3: CASGLGWRDEQFF. The CDR3, as DNA: TGTGCTAGTGGTTTGGGGTGGCGGGATGAGCAGTTCTTC. Drawing the rest from reference TRBV12-5 and TRBJ2-1, the complete variable domain is DARVTQTPRHKVTEMGQEVTMRCQPILGHNTVFWYRQTMMQGLELLAYFRNRAPLDDSGMPKDRFSAEMPDATLATLKIQPSEPRDSAVYFCASGLGWRDEQFFGPGTRLTVL.

This CDR3 is CSVDRQGGETQYF. For the CDR3, the DNA is TGCAGCGTTGACCGACAGGGTGGGGAGACCCAGTACTTC. This chain connects TRBV29-1 to TRBJ2-5; 7 bases align to TRBD1. This CDR3 region has 13 residues. V lost 3 bases, J lost 5 bases, and 6 bases stayed unmatched. Germline CDR1 SQVTM, CDR2 ANQGSEA.